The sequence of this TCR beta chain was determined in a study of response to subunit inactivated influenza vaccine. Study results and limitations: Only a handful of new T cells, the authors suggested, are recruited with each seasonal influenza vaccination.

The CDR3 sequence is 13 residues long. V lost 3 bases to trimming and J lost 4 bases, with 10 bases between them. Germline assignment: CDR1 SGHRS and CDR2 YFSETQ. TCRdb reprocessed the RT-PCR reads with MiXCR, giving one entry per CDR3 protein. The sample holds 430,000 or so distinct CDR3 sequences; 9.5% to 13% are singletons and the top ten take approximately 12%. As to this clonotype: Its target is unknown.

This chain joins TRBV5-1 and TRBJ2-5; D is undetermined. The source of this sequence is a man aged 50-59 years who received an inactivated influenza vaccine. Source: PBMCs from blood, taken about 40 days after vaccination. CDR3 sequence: CASSSWPPETQYF. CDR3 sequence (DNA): TGCGCCAGCAGCTCATGGCCTCCAGAGACCCAGTACTTC. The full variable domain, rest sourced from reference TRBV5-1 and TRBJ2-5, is KAGVTQTPRYLIKTRGQQVTLSCSPISGHRSVSWYQQTPGQGLQFLFEYFSETQRNKGNFPGRFSGRQFSNSRSEMNVSTLELGDSALYLCASSSWPPETQYFGPGTRLLVL.